This TCR beta chain was recovered during a study of blood T cells in healthy people across ages. Every sample gave at least 6 micrograms of total RNA when it was extracted. Findings of the study overall: Estimated diversity that came from one million T cells was considered an underestimate.

The sample holds one count of this clonotype. Antigen specificity is unknown. A J-beta primer mix and a sample-barcoded 5' primer were used in a second PCR of roughly 7 to 12 cycles. TCRdb re-called the 5' RACE reads with MiXCR, one entry per CDR3 protein. The table shows roughly 1.5 million distinct CDR3 sequences, with 42% occurring only once. The CDR3 is made up of 12 amino acids. The germline V and J ends were trimmed by 5 bases and 6 bases, with 10 bases remaining between them. Germline V gene sequence: CDR1 LGHNA, CDR2 YSLEER. The chain couples TRBV4-3 to TRBJ1-2; no definite D call. This TCR was sampled from a young woman in good health. The sample was blood. In DNA, the CDR3 is TGCGCCAGCAGCTCACAACCGCATGGCTACACCTTC. This gives the protein CASSSQPHGYTF.